The 23 T cell receptor beta chains below all came from one sample that was sequenced in a study of identical twins. TCRdb reprocessed the 5' RACE reads with MiXCR, giving one entry per CDR3 protein. This sample has 200,000 to 300,000 distinct CDR3 sequences; 5.5% to 7% occur once, and the top ten carry roughly 3.7%. The sample was also reused in another study, on yellow fever vaccine responses in identical twins.

The specimen sequenced was memory (CD45RO+) T cells sorted from blood. The receptors here all came from a woman between 18 and 29 years old in good health.

CDR3 loop: CSAREGQGFYEQYF. As DNA, the CDR3 is TGCAGTGCTAGAGAGGGACAGGGTTTCTACGAGCAGTACTTC. This chain joins TRBV20-1 and TRBJ2-7, with TRBD1 matching 9 bases. This CDR3 region has 14 residues. Germline V CDR1 and CDR2: DFQATT, SNEGSKA (reference sequence). V was clipped by 0 bases and J by 3 bases; unmatched bases: 3.

This clonotype was seen many times. The chain is built from TRBV7-9 and TRBJ2-1, with D hard to call. The CDR3 extends over 13 amino acids. The V and J ends lost 5 bases and 7 bases respectively, with 12 bases between them. Germline V gene data show CDR1 as SEHNR and CDR2 as FQNEAQ (reference sequence). CDR3 nucleotide sequence: TGTGCCAGCAGCCCCCCGGTCTCTAATGAGCAGTTCTTC. Its protein product is CASSPPVSNEQFF.

This clonotype was detected many times. The chain uses TRBV5-5 and TRBJ2-7; D unresolved. CDR3 size: 14 residues. The germline gives CDR1 SGHKS, CDR2 YYEKEE (reference sequence). Trimming shortened V by 1 base and J by 8 bases, and 16 bases separated the two germline ends. The CDR3 DNA reads TGTGCCAGCAGCTTGTACGCGACATCCGAGAAGCAGTACGTC. Amino acids: CASSLYATSEKQYV.

This clonotype was recorded at least ten times. V gene TRBV11-2 combines with J gene TRBJ2-5; possibly TRBD1 or TRBD2 for D (6 bases each). The CDR3 spans 14 residues. V was clipped by 5 bases and J by 1 base, with 11 bases between them. Germline CDR1 SGHAT, CDR2 FQNNGV. The CDR3 DNA is TGTGCCAGCAGCGCGGGACAACTCCAAGAGACCCAGTACTTC. Protein product: CASSAGQLQETQYF.

This clonotype was seen repeatedly, ten times or more. CDR3 protein: CASRLAPDTQYF. CDR3 nucleotides: TGTGCCAGCAGACTAGCCCCAGATACGCAGTATTTT. This chain uses TRBV12-3 or TRBV12-4 with TRBJ2-3, with D possibly being TRBD2 (6 bases). CDR3 length: 12 residues. Trimming removed 6 bases at V and 4 bases at J, with 8 bases between.

The CDR3: CASSGTGGGGEYEQYF. CDR3 DNA sequence: TGCGCCAGCAGCGGGACAGGGGGCGGTGGGGAGTACGAGCAGTACTTC. The V gene is TRBV5-1, the J gene TRBJ2-7, with 12 nucleotides matching TRBD1. The germline V gene has CDR1 SGHRS and CDR2 YFSETQ. This CDR3 has 16 amino acids. The V gene end was trimmed by 4 bases and the J gene end by 4 bases; junction bases not matched to a gene: 9.

This clonotype was found many times. This chain uses TRBV6-1 with TRBJ1-5; tentative D call: TRBD1 (6 bases). The CDR3 covers 15 residues. The germline V and J ends were trimmed by 6 bases and 4 bases, with 16 bases remaining between them. Germline values: CDR1 MNHNS, CDR2 SASEGT. In nucleotides, the CDR3 is TGTGCCAGCAGGCCCCCGGGACACATTAATCAGCCCCAGCATTTT. The encoded protein is CASRPPGHINQPQHF.

This clonotype occurred a few times. This chain joins TRBV25-1 and TRBJ2-7, with TRBD1 as a possible D gene (6 bases). Trimming took 5 bases from V and 3 from J, leaving 17 bases between them. Germline values: CDR1 MGHDK, CDR2 SYGVNS. The CDR3 totals 15 residues. Here the CDR3 DNA reads TGTGCCAGCAGTCCATACAGGGAATCCTACTACGAGCAGTACTTC. Protein sequence: CASSPYRESYYEQYF.

V usage is TRBV4-1 and J usage is TRBJ2-3; D gene ambiguous. The CDR3 covers 15 residues. The ends were cut back, 0 bases at V and 1 base at J, with 8 bases in the middle. Germline CDR1 and CDR2: MGHRA and YSYEKL. The CDR3 region is CASSQDNRRTDTQYF. In DNA form, the CDR3 reads TGCGCCAGCAGCCAAGATAATAGGCGCACAGATACGCAGTATTTT.

V is TRBV4-1 and J is TRBJ2-1; 9 bases fit TRBD2. Germline lookup yields CDR1 MGHRA and CDR2 YSYEKL. Trimming cost V 4 bases and J 7 bases; bases outside gene matches: 14. The CDR3 extends over 17 amino acids. The CDR3 nucleotides read TGCGCCAGCAGCCCACAACCCCCAGCGGGAGGTATAAATGAGCAGTTCTTC. Amino acids: CASSPQPPAGGINEQFF.

This clonotype was seen many times. V is TRBV20-1 and J is TRBJ2-2; D unresolved. Germline lookup yields CDR1 DFQATT and CDR2 SNEGSKA (reference sequence). The CDR3 length is 13 residues. The germline V and J ends were trimmed by 3 bases and 1 base, with 6 bases remaining between them. The CDR3 sequence: CSASDLNTGELFF. The CDR3 bases are TGCAGTGCTAGCGACCTGAACACCGGGGAGCTGTTTTTT.

This clonotype was seen at least ten times. The genes are TRBV20-1 and TRBJ1-2; D ambiguous. This CDR3 has 11 residues. V was cut by 5 bases and J by 5 bases, with 9 bases left in between. The germline V gene encodes CDR1 DFQATT and CDR2 SNEGSKA (reference sequence). CDR3 residues: CSAGVQYGYTF. The CDR3 nucleotides are TGCAGTGCTGGAGTCCAATATGGCTACACCTTC.

At least ten counts were recorded for this clonotype. The chain joins TRBV11-2 to TRBJ2-3; 8 nucleotides match TRBD2. The CDR3 is made up of 15 amino acids. Germline V gene sequence: CDR1 SGHAT, CDR2 FQNNGV. V lost 1 base to trimming and J lost 7 bases; unmatched junction nucleotides: 7. The DNA of the CDR3 is TGTGCCAGCAGCTTAGGGTTAGCGGGAAGGAATACGCAGTATTTT. Encoded protein: CASSLGLAGRNTQYF.

CDR3 amino acids: CASSQGQGELWNSPLHF. The DNA of the CDR3 is TGCGCCAGCAGCCAGGGACAGGGGGAATTATGGAATTCACCCCTCCACTTT. The V call is TRBV5-1, the J call TRBJ1-6; TRBD1 agrees at 11 bases. V was pared by 4 bases and J by 7 bases, with 10 bases of the junction left unmatched. In germline, CDR1 is SGHRS, CDR2 YFSETQ. The CDR3 contains 17 residues.

V and J are TRBV29-1 and TRBJ2-5; weak D call: TRBD2 (6 bases). CDR3 size: 14 residues. CDR1 and CDR2 from the germline V gene are SQVTM and ANQGSEA. Trimming removed 3 bases from V and 1 base from J, with 12 bases in between. CDR3 nucleotides: TGCAGCGTTGAGGAGGGGCGCTCCCAAGAGACCCAGTACTTC. It codes for CSVEEGRSQETQYF.

The CDR3 nucleotides are TGCGCCAGCAGCGTATCACAGGGGGGCAACACTGAAGCTTTCTTT. The encoded protein is CASSVSQGGNTEAFF. This chain connects TRBV5-1 to TRBJ1-1; TRBD1 agrees at 8 bases. CDR3 length equals 15 residues. From germline, CDR1 is SGHRS and CDR2 YFSETQ. J gave up 2 bases and V 4 bases, and 7 bases lay outside the gene matches.

This clonotype appeared many times. The gene calls are TRBV7-9 and TRBJ2-1, with 11 positions matching TRBD2. The CDR3 totals 16 residues. V was pared by 6 bases and J by 11 bases, with 15 bases of the junction left unmatched. CDR1 is SEHNR and CDR2 is FQNEAQ in the germline V gene (reference sequence). The CDR3 nucleotides are TGTGCCAGCAGACCAGGGTCGGGACTAGCGGACCTCAAGCAGTTCTTC. Translating it yields CASRPGSGLADLKQFF.

The V call is TRBV24-1, the J call TRBJ2-2; D gene unclear. In germline, CDR1 is KGHDR, CDR2 SFDVKD. The CDR3 runs 12 residues. With 0 bases removed from V and 7 bases from J, the gap between germline ends came to 2 bases. CDR3 sequence: CATSDLYGELFF. The CDR3 DNA is TGTGCCACCAGTGATTTGTACGGGGAGCTGTTTTTT.

This clonotype showed up many times. The J gene is TRBJ2-2, the V gene TRBV5-1, with D unresolved. CDR1 is SGHRS, CDR2 YFSETQ, per germline. Trimming pared 2 bases from V and 0 bases from J, leaving 5 bases between. The CDR3 has 14 residues. CDR3 protein: CASSLKPNTGELFF. CDR3 bases: TGCGCCAGCAGCTTAAAGCCGAACACCGGGGAGCTGTTTTTT.

This clonotype was observed a few times. The chain joins TRBV7-2 to TRBJ2-6; D uncertain. Between the trimmed V and J ends, which lost 2 bases and 6 bases, there was a span of 8 bases. CDR1 is SGHTA and CDR2 is FQGNSA in the germline V gene. CDR3 length equals 14 residues. The CDR3 sequence is CASSLPGLANVLTF. CDR3 sequence (DNA): TGTGCCAGCAGCTTACCCGGGTTGGCCAACGTCCTGACTTTC.

This clonotype was detected ten times or more. This chain connects TRBV10-3 to TRBJ1-6, with 7 bases fitting TRBD1. The V gene's germline CDR1 is ENHRY and CDR2 SYGVKD. This CDR3 is built from 13 residues. V shed 7 bases, J shed 6 bases, and the junction held 3 bases outside the gene matches. The CDR3 bases are TGTGCCATCAAACCAGGGGGTAATTCACCCCTCCACTTT. Protein sequence: CAIKPGGNSPLHF.

The table lists this clonotype with a few counts. The chain employs TRBV7-2 and TRBJ1-1; D uncertain. This CDR3 spans 14 amino acids. Trimming removed 1 base at V and 1 base at J, with 7 bases between. Germline CDR1 is SGHTA and CDR2 is FQGNSA. The CDR3 spells CASSLGERNTEAFF. In DNA, the CDR3 is TGTGCCAGCAGCTTAGGAGAGAGGAACACTGAAGCTTTCTTT.

The chain joins TRBV28 to TRBJ2-5, with 11 bases identical to TRBD2. Germline CDR1 is MDHEN and CDR2 is SYDVKM. The CDR3 runs to 16 residues. With V trimmed by 4 bases and J by 4 bases, 8 bases remained unmatched. The CDR3 reads CASSSTSGSFGETQYF. For the CDR3, the DNA is TGTGCCAGCAGTTCCACTAGCGGGAGTTTCGGAGAGACCCAGTACTTC.